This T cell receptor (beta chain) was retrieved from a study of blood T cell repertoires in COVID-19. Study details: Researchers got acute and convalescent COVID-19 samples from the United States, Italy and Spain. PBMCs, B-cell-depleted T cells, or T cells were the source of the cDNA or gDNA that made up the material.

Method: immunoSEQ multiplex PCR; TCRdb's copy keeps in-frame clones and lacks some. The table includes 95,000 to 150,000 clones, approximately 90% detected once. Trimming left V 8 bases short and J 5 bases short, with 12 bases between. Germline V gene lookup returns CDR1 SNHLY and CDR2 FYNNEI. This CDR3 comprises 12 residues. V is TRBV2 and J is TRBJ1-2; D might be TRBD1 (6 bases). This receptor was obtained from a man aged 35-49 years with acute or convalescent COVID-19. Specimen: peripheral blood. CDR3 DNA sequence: TGTGCCAGCTCACAGGGTGAATATGGCTACACCTTC. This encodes CASSQGEYGYTF. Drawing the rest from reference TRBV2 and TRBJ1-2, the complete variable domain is EPEVTQTPSHQVTQMGQEVILRCVPISNHLYFYWYRQILGQKVEFLVSFYNNEISEKSEIFDDQFSVERPDGSNFTLKIRSTKLEDSAMYFCASSQGEYGYTFGSGTRLTVV.